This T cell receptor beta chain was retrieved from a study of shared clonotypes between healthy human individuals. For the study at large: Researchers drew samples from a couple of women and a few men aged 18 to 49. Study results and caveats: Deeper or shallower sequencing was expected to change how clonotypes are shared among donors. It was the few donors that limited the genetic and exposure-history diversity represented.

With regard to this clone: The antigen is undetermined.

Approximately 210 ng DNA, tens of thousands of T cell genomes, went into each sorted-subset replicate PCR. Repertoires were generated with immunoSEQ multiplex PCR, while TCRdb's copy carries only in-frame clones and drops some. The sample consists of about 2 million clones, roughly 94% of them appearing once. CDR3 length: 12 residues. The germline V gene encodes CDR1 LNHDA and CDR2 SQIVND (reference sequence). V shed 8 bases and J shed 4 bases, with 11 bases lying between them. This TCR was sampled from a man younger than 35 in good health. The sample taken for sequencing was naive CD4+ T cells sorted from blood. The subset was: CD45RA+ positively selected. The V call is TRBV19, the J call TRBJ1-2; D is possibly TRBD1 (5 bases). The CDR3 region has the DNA TGTGCCAGTCGGGGACGAATCTATGGCTACACCTTC. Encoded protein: CASRGRIYGYTF.